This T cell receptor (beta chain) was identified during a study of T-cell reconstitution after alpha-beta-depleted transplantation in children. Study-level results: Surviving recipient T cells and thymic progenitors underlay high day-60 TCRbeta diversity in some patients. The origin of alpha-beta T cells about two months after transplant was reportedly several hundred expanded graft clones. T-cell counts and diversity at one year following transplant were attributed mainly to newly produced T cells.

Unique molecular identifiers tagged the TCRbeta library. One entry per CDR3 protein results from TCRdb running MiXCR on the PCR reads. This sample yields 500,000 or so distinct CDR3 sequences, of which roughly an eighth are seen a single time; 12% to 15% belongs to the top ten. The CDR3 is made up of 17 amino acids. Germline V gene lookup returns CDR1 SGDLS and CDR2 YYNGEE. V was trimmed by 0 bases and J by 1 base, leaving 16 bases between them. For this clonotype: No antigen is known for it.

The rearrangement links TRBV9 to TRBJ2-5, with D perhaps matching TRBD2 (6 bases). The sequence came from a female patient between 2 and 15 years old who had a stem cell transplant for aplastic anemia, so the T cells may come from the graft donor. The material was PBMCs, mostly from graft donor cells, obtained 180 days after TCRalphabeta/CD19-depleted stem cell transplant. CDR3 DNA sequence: TGTGCCAGCAGCGTAGAATGGGGAGGCGTAGTCCAAGAGACCCAGTACTTC. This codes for CASSVEWGGVVQETQYF.